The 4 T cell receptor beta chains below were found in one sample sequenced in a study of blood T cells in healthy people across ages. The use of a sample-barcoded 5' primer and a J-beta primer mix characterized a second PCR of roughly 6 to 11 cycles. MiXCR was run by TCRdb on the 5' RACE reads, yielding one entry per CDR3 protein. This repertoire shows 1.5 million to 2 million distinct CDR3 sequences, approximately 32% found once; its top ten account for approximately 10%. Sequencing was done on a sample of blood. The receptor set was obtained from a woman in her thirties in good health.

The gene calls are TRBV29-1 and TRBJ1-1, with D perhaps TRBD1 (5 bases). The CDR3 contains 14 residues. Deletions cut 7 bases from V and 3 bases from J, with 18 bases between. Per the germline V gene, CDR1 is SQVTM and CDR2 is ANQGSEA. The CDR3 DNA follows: TGCAGCGCTGCCCGGGGACCCGAAGACACTGAAGCTTTCTTT. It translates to CSAARGPEDTEAFF.

The CDR3 reads CSVGGDTNTEAFF. The DNA of the CDR3 is TGCAGCGTTGGTGGCGACACGAACACTGAAGCTTTCTTT. The chain combines TRBV29-1 with TRBJ1-1; D unclear. Germline assignment: CDR1 SQVTM and CDR2 ANQGSEA. V was pared by 4 bases and J by 1 base, with 10 bases between. CDR3 length equals 13 residues.

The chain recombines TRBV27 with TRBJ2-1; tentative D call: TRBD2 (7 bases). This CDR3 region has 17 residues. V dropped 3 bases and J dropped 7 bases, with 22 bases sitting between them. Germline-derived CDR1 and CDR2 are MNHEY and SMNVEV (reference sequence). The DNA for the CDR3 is TGTGCCAGCAGTTTTCAGGGGCGGGGAGCGGGAATTAATGAGCAGTTCTTC. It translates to CASSFQGRGAGINEQFF.

This CDR3 is CASSQDMVVLEDTQYF. CDR3 nucleotides: TGTGCCAGCAGCCAAGATATGGTAGTTTTGGAAGATACGCAGTATTTT. The chain couples TRBV14 to TRBJ2-3; no definite D call. V lost 0 bases and J 5 bases, leaving 15 bases between the germline ends. This CDR3 comprises 16 residues. The germline gives CDR1 SGHDN, CDR2 FVKESK.